This T cell receptor beta chain emerged from a study of shared clonotypes between healthy human individuals. General observations from the study: Among a handful of donors, roughly 5% of naive CD4 clonotypes were found in common. Relative to their counterparts shared across all four donors, non-shared clonotypes exhibited diminished generation probabilities.

Researchers ran the assay at a deep level. Sequencing was performed with immunoSEQ multiplex PCR; in TCRdb, only in-frame clones are kept and a portion is missing. The data hold about 2 million clones, with about 95% observed a single time. To note about this clone: Antigen specificity is unknown.

Terminally differentiated effector memory CD45RA+ cells were left out of the naive CD8 fraction, which was CD45RO-negative and positively selected for CCR7. The CDR3 is 11 residues long. CDR1 is LGHNA and CDR2 is YNFKEQ in the germline V gene. With 4 bases removed from V and 11 bases from J, the gap between germline ends came to 8 bases. The specimen sequenced was naive CD8+ T cells sorted from blood. The V and J genes are TRBV4-2 and TRBJ1-4; D remains unclear. This sequence was found in a man aged 18 to 30 in good health. The CDR3 is CASSPDIKLFF. The CDR3 coding sequence is TGTGCCAGCAGCCCCGACATTAAACTGTTTTTT.